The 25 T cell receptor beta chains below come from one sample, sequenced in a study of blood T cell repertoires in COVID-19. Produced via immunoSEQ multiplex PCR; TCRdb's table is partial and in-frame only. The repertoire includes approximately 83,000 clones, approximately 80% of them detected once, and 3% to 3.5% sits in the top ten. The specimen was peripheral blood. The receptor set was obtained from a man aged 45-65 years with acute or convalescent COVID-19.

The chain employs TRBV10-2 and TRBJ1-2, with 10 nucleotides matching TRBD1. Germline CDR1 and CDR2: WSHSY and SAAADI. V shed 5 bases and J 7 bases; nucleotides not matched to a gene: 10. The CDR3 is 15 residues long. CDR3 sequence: CASSPTRDRGSGYTF. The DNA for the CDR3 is TGCGCCAGCAGTCCAACTAGGGACAGGGGATCTGGCTACACCTTC.

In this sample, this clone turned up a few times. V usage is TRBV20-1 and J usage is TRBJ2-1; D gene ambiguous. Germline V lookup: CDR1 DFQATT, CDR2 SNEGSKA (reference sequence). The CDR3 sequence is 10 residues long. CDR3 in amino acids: CSADGYEQFF. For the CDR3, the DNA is TGCAGCGCAGATGGTTATGAGCAGTTCTTC.

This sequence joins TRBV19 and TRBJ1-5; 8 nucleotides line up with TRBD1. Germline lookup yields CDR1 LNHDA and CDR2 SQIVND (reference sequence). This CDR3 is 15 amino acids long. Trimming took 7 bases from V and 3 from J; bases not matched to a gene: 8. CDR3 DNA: TGTGCCAGTAACGGCTCAGGGGGCCCCAATCAGCCCCAGCATTTT. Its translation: CASNGSGGPNQPQHF.

CDR3 nucleotide sequence: TGTGCCAGCAGCAAACAGGGTGGACAGCCCCAGCATTTT. Its translation: CASSKQGGQPQHF. The gene calls are TRBV11-2 and TRBJ1-5, with D possibly being TRBD1 (6 bases). The germline V gene has CDR1 SGHAT and CDR2 FQNNGV. The CDR3 runs to 13 residues. V shed 5 bases and J shed 7 bases, with 12 bases lying between them.

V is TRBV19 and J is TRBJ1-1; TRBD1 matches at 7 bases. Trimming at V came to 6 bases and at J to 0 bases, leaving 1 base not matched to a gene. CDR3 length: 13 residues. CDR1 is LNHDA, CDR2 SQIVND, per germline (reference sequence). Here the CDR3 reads CASRQGVNTEAFF. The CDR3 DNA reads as TGTGCCAGTAGGCAGGGGGTGAACACTGAAGCTTTCTTT.

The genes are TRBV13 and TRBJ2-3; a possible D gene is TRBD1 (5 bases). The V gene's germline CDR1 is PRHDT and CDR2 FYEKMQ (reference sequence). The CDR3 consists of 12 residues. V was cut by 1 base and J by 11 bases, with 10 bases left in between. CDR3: CASSLEVRVQYF. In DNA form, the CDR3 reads TGTGCCAGCAGCTTAGAGGTCAGGGTGCAGTATTTT.

The CDR3 coding sequence is TGTGCCAGCAGCTACAGGGACAGGTTATCTGGAAACACCATATATTTT. This encodes CASSYRDRLSGNTIYF. The chain employs TRBV5-6 and TRBJ1-3; 8 positions agree with TRBD1. Germline V lookup: CDR1 SGHDT, CDR2 YYEEEE. V was clipped by 3 bases and J by 1 base; unmatched bases: 6. The CDR3 covers 16 residues.

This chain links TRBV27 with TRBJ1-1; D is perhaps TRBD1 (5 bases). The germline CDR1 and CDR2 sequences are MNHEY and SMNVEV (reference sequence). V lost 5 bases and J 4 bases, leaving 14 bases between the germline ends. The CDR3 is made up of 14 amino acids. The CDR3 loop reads CASSPHNRGTEAFF. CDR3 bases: TGTGCCAGCAGTCCACATAATAGGGGCACTGAAGCTTTCTTT.

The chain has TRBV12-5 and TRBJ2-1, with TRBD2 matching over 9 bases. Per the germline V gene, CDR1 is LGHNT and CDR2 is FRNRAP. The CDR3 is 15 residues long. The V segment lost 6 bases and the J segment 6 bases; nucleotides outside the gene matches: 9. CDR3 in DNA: TGTGCTAGTGGCCCTGGGACTAGCTGGGCCAATGAGCAGTTCTTC. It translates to CASGPGTSWANEQFF. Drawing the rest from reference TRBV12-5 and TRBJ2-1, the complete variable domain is DARVTQTPRHKVTEMGQEVTMRCQPILGHNTVFWYRQTMMQGLELLAYFRNRAPLDDSGMPKDRFSAEMPDATLATLKIQPSEPRDSAVYFCASGPGTSWANEQFFGPGTRLTVL.

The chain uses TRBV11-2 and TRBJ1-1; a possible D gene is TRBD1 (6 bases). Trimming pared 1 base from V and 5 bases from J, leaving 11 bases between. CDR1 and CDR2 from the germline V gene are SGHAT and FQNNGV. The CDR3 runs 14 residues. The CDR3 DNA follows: TGTGCCAGCAGCTTAGGAGGGGGTCGTACTGAAGCTTTCTTT. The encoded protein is CASSLGGGRTEAFF.

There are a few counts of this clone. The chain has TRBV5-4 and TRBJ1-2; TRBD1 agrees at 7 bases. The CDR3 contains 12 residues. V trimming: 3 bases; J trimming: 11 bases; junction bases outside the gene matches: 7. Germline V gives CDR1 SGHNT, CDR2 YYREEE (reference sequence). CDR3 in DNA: TGTGCCAGCAGCTGGGACAGCCTCCAATACACCTTC. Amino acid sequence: CASSWDSLQYTF. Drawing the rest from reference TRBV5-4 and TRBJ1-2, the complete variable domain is ETGVTQSPTHLIKTRGQQVTLRCSSQSGHNTVSWYQQALGQGPQFIFQYYREEENGRGNFPPRFSGLQFPNYSSELNVNALELDDSALYLCASSWDSLQYTFGSGTRLTVV.

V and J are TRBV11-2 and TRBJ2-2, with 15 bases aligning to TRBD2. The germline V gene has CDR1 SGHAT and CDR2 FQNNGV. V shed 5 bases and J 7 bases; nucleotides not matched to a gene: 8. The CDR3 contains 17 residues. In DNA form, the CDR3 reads TGTGCCAGCAGCCCTACCAAGGGACTAGCGGGGGGCGGGGAGCTGTTTTTT. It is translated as CASSPTKGLAGGGELFF.

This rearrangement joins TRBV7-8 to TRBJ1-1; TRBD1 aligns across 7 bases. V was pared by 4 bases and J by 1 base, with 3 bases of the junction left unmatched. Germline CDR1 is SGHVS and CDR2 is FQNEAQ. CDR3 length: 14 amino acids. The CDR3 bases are TGTGCCAGCAGCTACTGGACAGGGAACACTGAAGCTTTCTTT. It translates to CASSYWTGNTEAFF.

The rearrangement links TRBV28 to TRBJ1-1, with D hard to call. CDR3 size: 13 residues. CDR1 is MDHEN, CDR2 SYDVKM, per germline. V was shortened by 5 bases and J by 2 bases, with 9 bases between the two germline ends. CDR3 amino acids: CASSPPLNTEAFF. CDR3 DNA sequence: TGTGCCAGCAGTCCCCCCCTCAACACTGAAGCTTTCTTT.

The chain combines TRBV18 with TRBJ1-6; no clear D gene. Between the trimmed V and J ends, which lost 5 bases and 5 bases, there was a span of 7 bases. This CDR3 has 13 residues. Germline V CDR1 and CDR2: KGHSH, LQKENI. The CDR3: CASSIGDNSPLHF. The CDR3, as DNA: TGTGCCAGCTCAATCGGGGATAATTCACCCCTCCACTTT.

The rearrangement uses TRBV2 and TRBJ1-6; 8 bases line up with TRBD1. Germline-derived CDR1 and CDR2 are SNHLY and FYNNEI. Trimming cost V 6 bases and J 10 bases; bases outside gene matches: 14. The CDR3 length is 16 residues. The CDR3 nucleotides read TGTGCCAGCAGCGACCCCGGACAGGGTTCGTGGTCACCCCTCCACTTT. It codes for CASSDPGQGSWSPLHF. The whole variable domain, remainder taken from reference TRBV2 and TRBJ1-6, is EPEVTQTPSHQVTQMGQEVILRCVPISNHLYFYWYRQILGQKVEFLVSFYNNEISEKSEIFDDQFSVERPDGSNFTLKIRSTKLEDSAMYFCASSDPGQGSWSPLHFGNGTRLTVT.

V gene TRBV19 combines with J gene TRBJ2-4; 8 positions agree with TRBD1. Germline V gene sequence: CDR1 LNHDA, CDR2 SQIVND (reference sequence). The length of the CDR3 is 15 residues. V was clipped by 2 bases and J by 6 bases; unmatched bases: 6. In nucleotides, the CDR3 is TGTGCCAGTAGTATACAGGGGGCGCAGGGAAACATTCAGTACTTC. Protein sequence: CASSIQGAQGNIQYF. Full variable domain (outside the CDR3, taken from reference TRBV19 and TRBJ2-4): DGGITQSPKYLFRKEGQNVTLSCEQNLNHDAMYWYRQDPGQGLRLIYYSQIVNDFQKGDIAEGYSVSREKKESFPLTVTSAQKNPTAFYLCASSIQGAQGNIQYFGAGTRLSVL.

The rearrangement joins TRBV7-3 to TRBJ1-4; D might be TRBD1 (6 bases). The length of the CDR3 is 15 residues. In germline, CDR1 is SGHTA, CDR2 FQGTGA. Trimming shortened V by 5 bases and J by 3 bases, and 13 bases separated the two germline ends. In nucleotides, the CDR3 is TGTGCCAGCAGCCAGTCAGGGGCGCCTAATGAAAAACTGTTTTTT. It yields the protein CASSQSGAPNEKLFF.

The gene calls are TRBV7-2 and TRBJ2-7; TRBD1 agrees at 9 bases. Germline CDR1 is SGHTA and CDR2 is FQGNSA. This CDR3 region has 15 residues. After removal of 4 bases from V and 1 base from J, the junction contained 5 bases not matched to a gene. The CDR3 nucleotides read TGTGCCAGCAGCTGGACCGGGACAGGGTCCTACGAGCAGTACTTC. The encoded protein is CASSWTGTGSYEQYF.

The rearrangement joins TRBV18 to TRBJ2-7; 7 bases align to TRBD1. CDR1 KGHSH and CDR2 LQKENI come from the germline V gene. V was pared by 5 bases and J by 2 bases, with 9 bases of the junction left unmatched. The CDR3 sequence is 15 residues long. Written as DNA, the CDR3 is TGTGCCAGCTCATTCGGACAGGCCTTAACCTACGAGCAGTACTTC. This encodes CASSFGQALTYEQYF.

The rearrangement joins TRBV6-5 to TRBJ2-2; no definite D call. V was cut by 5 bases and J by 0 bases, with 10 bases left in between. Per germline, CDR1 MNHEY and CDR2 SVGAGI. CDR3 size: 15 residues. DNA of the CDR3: TGTGCCAGCAGTCCACAGTTTGCGAACACCGGGGAGCTGTTTTTT. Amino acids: CASSPQFANTGELFF.

The DNA of the CDR3 is TGTGCCACCAGCCCTACTAGCGGGAGGGCCTACGAGCAGTACTTC. Protein sequence: CATSPTSGRAYEQYF. The chain couples TRBV24-1 to TRBJ2-7; 13 positions match TRBD2. The CDR3 is 15 residues long. Germline V gives CDR1 KGHDR, CDR2 SFDVKD. The V and J ends lost 7 bases and 2 bases, in that order; junction bases with no gene match: 4.

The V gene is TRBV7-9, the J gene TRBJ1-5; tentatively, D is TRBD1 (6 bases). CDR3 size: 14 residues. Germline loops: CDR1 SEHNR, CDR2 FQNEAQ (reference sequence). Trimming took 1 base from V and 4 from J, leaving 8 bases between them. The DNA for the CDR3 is TGTGCCAGCAGCTTAGTGGGGGCGAATCAGCCCCAGCATTTT. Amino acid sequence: CASSLVGANQPQHF.

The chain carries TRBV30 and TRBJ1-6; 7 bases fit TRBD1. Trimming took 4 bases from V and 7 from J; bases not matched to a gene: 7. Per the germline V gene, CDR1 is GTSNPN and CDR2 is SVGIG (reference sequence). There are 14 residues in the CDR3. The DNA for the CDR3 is TGTGCCTGGAAGGTGGGACAGCTAAATTCACCCCTCCACTTT. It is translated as CAWKVGQLNSPLHF. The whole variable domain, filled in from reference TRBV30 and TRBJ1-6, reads SQTIHQWPATLVQPVGSPLSLECTVEGTSNPNLYWYRQAAGRGLQLLFYSVGIGQISSEVPQNLSASRPQDRQFILSSKKLLLSDSGFYLCAWKVGQLNSPLHFGNGTRLTVT.

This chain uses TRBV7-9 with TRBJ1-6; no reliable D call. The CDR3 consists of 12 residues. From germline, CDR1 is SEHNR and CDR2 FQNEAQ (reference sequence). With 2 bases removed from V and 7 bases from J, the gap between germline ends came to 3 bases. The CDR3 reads CASSLPNSPLHF. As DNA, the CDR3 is TGTGCCAGCAGCTTACCAAATTCACCCCTCCACTTT.